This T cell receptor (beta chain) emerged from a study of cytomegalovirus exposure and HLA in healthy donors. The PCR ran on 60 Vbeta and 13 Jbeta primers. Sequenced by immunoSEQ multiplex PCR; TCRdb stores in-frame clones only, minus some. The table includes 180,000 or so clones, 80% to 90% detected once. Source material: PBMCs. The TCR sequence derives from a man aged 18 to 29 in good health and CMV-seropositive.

CDR3 coding DNA: TGTGCCAGCAGCTTAAGGGAGACCCAAGAGACCCAGTACTTC. Translation: CASSLRETQETQYF. V usage is TRBV7-9 and J usage is TRBJ2-5; perhaps TRBD2 as D (5 bases). The CDR3 contains 14 residues. Trimming pared 2 bases from V and 1 base from J, leaving 8 bases between. From germline, CDR1 is SEHNR and CDR2 FQNEAQ (reference sequence). The full variable domain, in which reference TRBV7-9 and TRBJ2-5 provide the parts outside the CDR3, is DTGVSQNPRHKITKRGQNVTFRCDPISEHNRLYWYRQTLGQGPEFLTYFQNEAQLEKSRLLSDRFSAERPKGSFSTLEIQRTEQGDSAMYLCASSLRETQETQYFGPGTRLLVL.